A single sample gave rise to the 15 T cell receptor beta chains below, sequenced in a study of blood T cell repertoires in COVID-19. Data came from immunoSEQ multiplex PCR; TCRdb stores just in-frame clones and leaves some out. The sample consists of about 190,000 clones, around 85% of them appearing once. The sequencing input was peripheral blood. The receptors were sampled from a man aged 25-40 years with acute or convalescent COVID-19.

The V and J genes are TRBV10-3 and TRBJ1-2, with no clear D. The CDR3 loop spans 12 amino acids. V was clipped by 4 bases and J by 4 bases, with 7 bases between them. Germline V gives CDR1 ENHRY, CDR2 SYGVKD. CDR3 in amino acids: CAISAGLYGYTF. The CDR3 coding sequence is TGTGCCATCAGTGCTGGACTCTATGGCTACACCTTC.

DNA for the CDR3: TGTGCCAGCAGCCCCGAGGGTCGCACCGGGGAGCTGTTTTTT. Amino acid sequence: CASSPEGRTGELFF. This chain links TRBV7-3 with TRBJ2-2; possible D gene TRBD2, 5 bases. The CDR3 covers 14 residues. Germline lookup yields CDR1 SGHTA and CDR2 FQGTGA. V was pared by 5 bases and J by 4 bases, with 11 bases between.

The V and J genes are TRBV6-6 and TRBJ2-7, with TRBD1 matching over 8 bases. Germline V gene sequence: CDR1 MNHNY, CDR2 SVGAGI (reference sequence). The V segment lost 6 bases and the J segment 3 bases; nucleotides outside the gene matches: 10. CDR3 length equals 15 residues. The CDR3 DNA reads TGTGCCAGCAGCCCCCCAGGACAGGGTGTCTACGAGCAGTACTTC. It codes for CASSPPGQGVYEQYF.

This chain links TRBV5-1 with TRBJ2-1; the D is unclear. Germline loops: CDR1 SGHRS, CDR2 YFSETQ. This CDR3 comprises 14 residues. The ends were cut back, 0 bases at V and 4 bases at J, with 8 bases in the middle. In DNA form, the CDR3 reads TGCGCCAGCAGCTTGGGACAAATATACAATGAGCAGTTCTTC. Its protein product is CASSLGQIYNEQFF. Based on the CDR3 plus reference TRBV5-1 and TRBJ2-1, the full variable domain is KAGVTQTPRYLIKTRGQQVTLSCSPISGHRSVSWYQQTPGQGLQFLFEYFSETQRNKGNFPGRFSGRQFSNSRSEMNVSTLELGDSALYLCASSLGQIYNEQFFGPGTRLTVL.

The rearrangement uses TRBV28 and TRBJ1-2, with a tentative D call TRBD1 (6 bases). In germline, CDR1 is MDHEN, CDR2 SYDVKM. The CDR3 consists of 14 residues. Trimming stripped 4 bases from V and 3 bases from J, with 12 bases between. CDR3 nucleotide sequence: TGTGCCAGCAGTTGGGGGCTAGAGGACTATGGCTACACCTTC. Amino acid sequence: CASSWGLEDYGYTF.

The chain employs TRBV30 and TRBJ2-1; 7 bases match TRBD1. Germline-derived CDR1 and CDR2 are GTSNPN and SVGIG (reference sequence). The CDR3 is 15 amino acids. Trimming at V came to 7 bases and at J to 0 bases, leaving 9 bases not matched to a gene. CDR3 protein: CASQGTPSSYNEQFF. CDR3 DNA: TGTGCCTCACAGGGGACGCCGAGCTCCTACAATGAGCAGTTCTTC. Looking up the rest from reference TRBV30 and TRBJ2-1 gives the full variable domain: SQTIHQWPATLVQPVGSPLSLECTVEGTSNPNLYWYRQAAGRGLQLLFYSVGIGQISSEVPQNLSASRPQDRQFILSSKKLLLSDSGFYLCASQGTPSSYNEQFFGPGTRLTVL.

V gene TRBV5-4 combines with J gene TRBJ2-7; TRBD1 matches 7 bases. The CDR3 runs to 13 residues. Germline CDR1 SGHNT, CDR2 YYREEE (reference sequence). V was clipped by 3 bases and J by 1 base; unmatched bases: 1. The CDR3 region is CASSSGQSYEQYF. The CDR3 DNA reads TGTGCCAGCAGCTCGGGACAGTCCTACGAGCAGTACTTC.

The chain uses TRBV5-1 and TRBJ2-3, with 9 nucleotides matching TRBD1. The CDR3 covers 16 residues. Germline values: CDR1 SGHRS, CDR2 YFSETQ. V shed 4 bases, J shed 4 bases, and the junction held 10 bases outside the gene matches. CDR3 DNA sequence: TGCGCCAGCAGCGTGGGGACAGGGTCCCTACCAGATACGCAGTATTTT. Its protein is CASSVGTGSLPDTQYF.

The chain links TRBV7-9 to TRBJ2-1; 7 bases are a match to TRBD1. The germline V gene encodes CDR1 SEHNR and CDR2 FQNEAQ (reference sequence). Trimming removed 10 bases from V and 0 bases from J; junction bases left unmatched: 6. The CDR3 extends over 14 amino acids. CDR3 sequence: CAMNRGASYNEQFF. CDR3 DNA sequence: TGTGCCATGAACAGGGGCGCCTCCTACAATGAGCAGTTCTTC.

The chain couples TRBV6-5 to TRBJ1-2; 7 bases match TRBD1. The ends lost 8 bases at V and 6 bases at J; junction bases unmatched: 9. Germline CDR1 is MNHEY and CDR2 is SVGAGI. This CDR3 is built from 13 residues. The CDR3 region is CASHADRDDGYTF. In nucleotides, the CDR3 is TGTGCCAGCCACGCTGACAGGGATGATGGCTACACCTTC.

In its sample, this clone was seen once. The CDR3 nucleotides are TGTGCCACTATACAGGGGGTGAACACTGAAGCTTTCTTT. Protein sequence: CATIQGVNTEAFF. The chain links TRBV10-3 to TRBJ1-1, with 8 bases fitting TRBD1. This CDR3 is 13 amino acids long. V was pared by 10 bases and J by 0 bases, with 4 bases of the junction left unmatched. Germline V gene sequence: CDR1 ENHRY, CDR2 SYGVKD.

This chain links TRBV7-6 with TRBJ1-6; D gene unclear. This CDR3 contains 16 residues. V lost 4 bases and J 1 base, leaving 11 bases between the germline ends. The germline V gene encodes CDR1 SGHVS and CDR2 FNYEAQ. CDR3 sequence reads: CASSSQAGSYNSPLHF. The CDR3 region has the DNA TGTGCCAGCAGCTCCCAGGCGGGGTCCTATAATTCACCCCTCCACTTT.

This chain connects TRBV18 to TRBJ2-1, with TRBD1 matching over 8 bases. The germline V gene encodes CDR1 KGHSH and CDR2 LQKENI. The CDR3 has 14 amino acids. Trimming cost V 6 bases and J 8 bases; bases outside gene matches: 9. The chain's CDR3 is CASSPRTGRDEQFF. The CDR3 region has the DNA TGTGCCAGCTCGCCTCGGACAGGGCGCGATGAGCAGTTCTTC.

CDR3 bases: TGTGCCAGCAGCTCCTACAGGGCCGACTCCTCTGGAAACACCATATATTTT. Protein: CASSSYRADSSGNTIYF. The chain couples TRBV13 to TRBJ1-3; tentatively, D is TRBD1 (6 bases). The V end was cut by 4 bases, the J end by 0 bases, with 16 bases between. This CDR3 is built from 17 residues. The V gene's germline CDR1 is PRHDT and CDR2 FYEKMQ (reference sequence).

V is TRBV2 and J is TRBJ1-3; D might be TRBD1 (5 bases). Trimming took 3 bases from V and 4 from J, leaving 13 bases between them. The CDR3 is made up of 15 amino acids. Germline CDR1 SNHLY, CDR2 FYNNEI. In DNA form, the CDR3 reads TGTGCCAGCAGTGAGGGACGGGGGACCGGAAACACCATATATTTT. Residues: CASSEGRGTGNTIYF.